This T cell receptor beta chain was profiled in a study of CD8+CD57+ T cells in acquired aplastic anemia. Overall study: Sorted CD4+ plus CD8+ cells gave DNA averaging around 3 ug. On average, healthy donors gave approximately 10 million reads for CD4+ cells.

The V and J ends lost 7 bases and 7 bases respectively, with 17 bases between them. The germline CDR1 and CDR2 sequences are SQVTM and ANQGSEA. The CDR3 is 13 residues long. The study, taken as a whole, reports: Patients and controls had CD8+ Simpson's diversity values that were not significantly distinct. Some 28 sequences, all CD8+ CDR3, were shared between patients and controls.

Genomic DNA constituted the template upon which TCR beta VDJ and CDR3 profiling was performed. From the reads, TCRdb called clonotypes with MiXCR, one entry per CDR3 protein. The sample has about 130,000 distinct CDR3 sequences; 48% are singletons. About this clonotype itself: The antigen is not known.

This clonotype was obtained from a human donor in good health, serving as a control. This rearrangement joins TRBV29-1 to TRBJ1-5; maybe TRBD1 (6 bases). The sample consisted of sorted CD4+, CD8+, or CD8+CD57+ T cells (not recorded which) from PBMCs. The CDR3 coding sequence is TGCAGCGCCCGAACAGGGATCGGGCAGCCCCAGCATTTT. Protein product: CSARTGIGQPQHF. The variable domain in full, with the rest retrieved from reference TRBV29-1 and TRBJ1-5, is SAVISQKPSRDICQRGTSLTIQCQVDSQVTMMFWYRQQPGQSLTLIATANQGSEATYESGFVIDKFPISRPNLTFSTLTVSNMSPEDSSIYLCSARTGIGQPQHFGDGTRLSIL.